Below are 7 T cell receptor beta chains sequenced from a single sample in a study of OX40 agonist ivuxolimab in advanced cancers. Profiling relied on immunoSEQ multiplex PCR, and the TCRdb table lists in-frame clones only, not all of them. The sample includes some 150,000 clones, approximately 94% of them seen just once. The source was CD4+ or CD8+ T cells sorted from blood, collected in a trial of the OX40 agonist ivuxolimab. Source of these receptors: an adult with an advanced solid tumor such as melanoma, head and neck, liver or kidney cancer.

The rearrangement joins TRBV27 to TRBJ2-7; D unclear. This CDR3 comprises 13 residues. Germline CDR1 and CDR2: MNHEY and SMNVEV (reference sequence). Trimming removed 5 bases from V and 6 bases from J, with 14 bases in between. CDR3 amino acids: CASSPAYYSEQYF. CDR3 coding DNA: TGTGCCAGCAGTCCCGCGTACTACTCCGAGCAGTACTTC.

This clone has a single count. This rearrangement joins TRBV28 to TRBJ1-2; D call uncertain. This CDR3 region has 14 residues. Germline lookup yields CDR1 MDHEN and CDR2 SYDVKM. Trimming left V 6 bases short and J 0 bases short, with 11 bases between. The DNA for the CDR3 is TGTGCCAGCAGCTTCCCGGGAGCTAACTATGGCTACACCTTC. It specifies CASSFPGANYGYTF.

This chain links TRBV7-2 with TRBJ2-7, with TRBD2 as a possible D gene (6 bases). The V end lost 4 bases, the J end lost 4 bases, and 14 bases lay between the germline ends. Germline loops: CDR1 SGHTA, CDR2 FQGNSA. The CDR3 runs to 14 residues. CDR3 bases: TGTGCCAGCAGCTCCACTCCCGGGGGTTACGAGCAGTACTTC. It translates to CASSSTPGGYEQYF. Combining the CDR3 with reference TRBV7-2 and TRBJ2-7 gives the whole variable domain GAGVSQSPSNKVTEKGKDVELRCDPISGHTALYWYRQSLGQGLEFLIYFQGNSAPDKSGLPSDRFSAERTGGSVSTLTIQRTQQEDSAVYLCASSSTPGGYEQYFGPGTRLTVT.

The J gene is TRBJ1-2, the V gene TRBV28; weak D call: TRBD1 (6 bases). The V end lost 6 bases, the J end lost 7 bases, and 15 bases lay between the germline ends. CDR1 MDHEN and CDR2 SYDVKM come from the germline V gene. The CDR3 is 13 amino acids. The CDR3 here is CASSLTGRSGYTF. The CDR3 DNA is TGTGCCAGCAGCCTCACAGGGAGGTCTGGCTACACCTTC.

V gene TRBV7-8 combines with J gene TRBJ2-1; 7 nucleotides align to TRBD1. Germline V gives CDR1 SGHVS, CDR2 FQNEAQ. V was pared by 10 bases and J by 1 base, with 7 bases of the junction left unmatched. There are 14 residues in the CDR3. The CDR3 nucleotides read TGTGCCACCCGGGACAGATTATCCTACAATGAGCAGTTCTTC. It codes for CATRDRLSYNEQFF. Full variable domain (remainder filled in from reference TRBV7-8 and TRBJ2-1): GAGVSQSPRYKVAKRGQDVALRCDPISGHVSLFWYQQALGQGPEFLTYFQNEAQLDKSGLPSDRFFAERPEGSVSTLKIQRTQQEDSAVYLCATRDRLSYNEQFFGPGTRLTVL.

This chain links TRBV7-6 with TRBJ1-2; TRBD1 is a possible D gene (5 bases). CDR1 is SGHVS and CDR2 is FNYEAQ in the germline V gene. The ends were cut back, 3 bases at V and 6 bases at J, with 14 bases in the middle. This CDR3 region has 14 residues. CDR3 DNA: TGTGCCAGCAGCTTGTCTGAAGGCAGGGATGGCTACACCTTC. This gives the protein CASSLSEGRDGYTF. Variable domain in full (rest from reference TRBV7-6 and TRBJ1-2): GAGVSQSPRYKVTKRGQDVALRCDPISGHVSLYWYRQALGQGPEFLTYFNYEAQQDKSGLPNDRFSAERPEGSISTLTIQRTEQRDSAMYRCASSLSEGRDGYTFGSGTRLTVV.

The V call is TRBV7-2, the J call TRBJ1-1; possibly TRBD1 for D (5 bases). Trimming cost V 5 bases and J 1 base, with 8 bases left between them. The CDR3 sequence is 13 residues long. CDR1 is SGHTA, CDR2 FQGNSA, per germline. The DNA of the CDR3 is TGTGCCAGCAGCCTACAGGAGAACACTGAAGCTTTCTTT. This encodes CASSLQENTEAFF.